Shown below are 22 T cell receptor beta chains from a single sample sequenced in a study of blood T cell repertoires in COVID-19. Sequencing used immunoSEQ multiplex PCR; TCRdb keeps in-frame clones, though not all of them. The data hold approximately 300,000 clones, with around 90% observed a single time. The sample taken for sequencing was PBMCs or T cells enriched from blood (not recorded which). These receptors all stem from a man aged 60 to 75 who had recovered from COVID-19.

This chain joins TRBV5-1 and TRBJ1-2; 8 bases map to TRBD1. CDR3 size: 16 residues. CDR1 and CDR2 from the germline V gene are SGHRS and YFSETQ. Unmatched junction bases numbered 20, after V lost 10 bases and J lost 6 bases. The CDR3 bases are TGCGCCTCACGGGAGCAGGGGGCTTCCTCACTAAATGGCTACACCTTC. It encodes CASREQGASSLNGYTF.

The chain uses TRBV9 and TRBJ1-5; D may be TRBD1 (6 bases). Germline V gives CDR1 SGDLS, CDR2 YYNGEE. There are 18 residues in the CDR3. V dropped 0 bases and J dropped 5 bases, with 21 bases sitting between them. The CDR3 DNA follows: TGTGCCAGCAGCGTAGGCCCCGAACAGGGAACCGGGGATCAGCCCCAGCATTTT. Residues: CASSVGPEQGTGDQPQHF.

The chain joins TRBV5-6 to TRBJ1-1, with D hard to call. V was shortened by 2 bases and J by 4 bases, with 12 bases between the two germline ends. The CDR3 is 14 amino acids. From germline, CDR1 is SGHDT and CDR2 YYEEEE. Here the CDR3 reads CASSLGLAGTEAFF. The CDR3 DNA is TGTGCCAGCAGCTTAGGCCTTGCGGGCACTGAAGCTTTCTTT.

V and J are TRBV5-4 and TRBJ1-1; 11 nucleotides agree with TRBD1. The CDR3 totals 15 residues. Germline V gives CDR1 SGHNT, CDR2 YYREEE (reference sequence). Trimming cost V 4 bases and J 4 bases; bases outside gene matches: 6. CDR3: CASSDPGQGGTEAFF. The DNA for the CDR3 is TGTGCCAGCAGCGATCCGGGACAGGGGGGCACTGAAGCTTTCTTT.

This clone was found once. The V call is TRBV9, the J call TRBJ1-4; D ambiguous. Trimming removed 4 bases from V and 6 bases from J, with 13 bases in between. This CDR3 is built from 14 residues. Germline CDR1 SGDLS, CDR2 YYNGEE. This chain's CDR3 is CASSSMEGYEKLFF. CDR3 nucleotide sequence: TGTGCCAGCAGCTCGATGGAGGGTTATGAAAAACTGTTTTTT.

V usage is TRBV11-2 and J usage is TRBJ2-7; 14 bases agree with TRBD2. CDR3 length equals 16 residues. The germline V gene has CDR1 SGHAT and CDR2 FQNNGV. With 3 bases clipped from V and 6 bases from J, the junction kept 7 bases outside the gene matches. CDR3 loop: CASSLVTSGRAIEQYF. CDR3 nucleotides: TGTGCCAGCAGCTTGGTGACTAGCGGGAGGGCCATCGAGCAGTACTTC.

V gene TRBV27 combines with J gene TRBJ2-7; 8 bases are shared with TRBD2. Germline V lookup: CDR1 MNHEY, CDR2 SMNVEV (reference sequence). V lost 8 bases to trimming and J lost 0 bases; unmatched junction nucleotides: 9. The CDR3 has 15 amino acids. CDR3: CASRGAGAYSYEQYF. The DNA of the CDR3 is TGTGCCAGCCGGGGAGCGGGAGCGTACTCCTACGAGCAGTACTTC.

V gene TRBV13 combines with J gene TRBJ2-7, with a tentative D call TRBD1 (5 bases). The CDR3 is 14 amino acids. V was trimmed by 3 bases and J by 4 bases, leaving 13 bases between them. Germline CDR1 is PRHDT and CDR2 is FYEKMQ (reference sequence). The CDR3 spells CASSFDRYSYEQYF. CDR3 sequence (DNA): TGTGCCAGCAGCTTTGACAGATATTCTTACGAGCAGTACTTC. Looking up the rest from reference TRBV13 and TRBJ2-7 gives the full variable domain: AAGVIQSPRHLIKEKRETATLKCYPIPRHDTVYWYQQGPGQDPQFLISFYEKMQSDKGSIPDRFSAQQFSDYHSELNMSSLELGDSALYFCASSFDRYSYEQYFGPGTRLTVT.

This rearrangement joins TRBV7-9 to TRBJ2-1, with 7 positions matching TRBD2. There are 12 residues in the CDR3. Looked up from germline, CDR1 is SEHNR and CDR2 is FQNEAQ (reference sequence). With V trimmed by 6 bases and J by 7 bases, 3 bases remained unmatched. This chain's CDR3 is CASRGAGNEQFF. The CDR3 nucleotides are TGTGCCAGCAGAGGAGCGGGGAATGAGCAGTTCTTC.

The chain has TRBV5-1 and TRBJ2-7; D possibly corresponds to TRBD2 (6 bases). The CDR3 covers 14 residues. V was cut by 1 base and J by 3 bases, with 11 bases left in between. Germline CDR1 SGHRS, CDR2 YFSETQ. The chain's CDR3 is CASSLTTGVYEQYF. CDR3 DNA sequence: TGCGCCAGCAGCTTGACGACGGGGGTCTACGAGCAGTACTTC.

The chain is built from TRBV27 and TRBJ2-3, with 10 bases lining up with TRBD2. The trim removed 5 bases at V and 2 bases at J, leaving 7 bases unmatched. The CDR3 totals 16 residues. Germline V gene data show CDR1 as MNHEY and CDR2 as SMNVEV (reference sequence). The CDR3 protein is CASSRWTSGNTDTQYF. CDR3 DNA sequence: TGTGCCAGCAGTAGGTGGACTAGCGGAAACACAGATACGCAGTATTTT.

This chain links TRBV7-3 with TRBJ1-2; 12 bases align to TRBD1. CDR3 length: 14 amino acids. Looked up from germline, CDR1 is SGHTA and CDR2 is FQGTGA. Germline trimming cut 4 bases from V and 4 bases from J; bases unmatched to any gene: 1. The CDR3 spells CASSSGQGAYGYTF. CDR3 in DNA: TGTGCCAGCAGCTCGGGACAGGGGGCCTATGGCTACACCTTC.

The J gene is TRBJ2-1, the V gene TRBV5-4; 7 nucleotides match TRBD2. Germline V CDR1 and CDR2: SGHNT, YYREEE (reference sequence). There are 15 residues in the CDR3. The junction had 5 bases not matched to a gene; V was cut back by 1 base and J by 4 bases. Here the CDR3 reads CASSLFSGKYNEQFF. For the CDR3, the DNA is TGTGCCAGCAGCTTGTTCAGCGGGAAGTACAATGAGCAGTTCTTC.

About this clone: Other DNA sequences of this sample code for an identical CDR3. This sequence joins TRBV28 and TRBJ2-3; 7 bases are shared with TRBD2. The CDR3 is 14 residues long. V lost 4 bases, J lost 0 bases, and 1 base stayed unmatched. The germline V gene encodes CDR1 MDHEN and CDR2 SYDVKM. The CDR3 region is CASSSAGSTDTQYF. The CDR3 DNA reads TGTGCCAGCAGTTCAGCGGGGAGCACAGATACGCAGTATTTT.

CDR3 protein: CAWSVAMNTEAFF. The CDR3 nucleotides are TGTGCCTGGAGTGTAGCCATGAACACTGAAGCTTTCTTT. The V and J genes are TRBV30 and TRBJ1-1; D gene unclear. With 0 bases removed from V and 0 bases from J, the gap between germline ends came to 5 bases. Germline lookup yields CDR1 GTSNPN and CDR2 SVGIG (reference sequence). This CDR3 has 13 amino acids.

This chain joins TRBV29-1 and TRBJ1-5, with unresolved D. From germline, CDR1 is SQVTM and CDR2 ANQGSEA. Trimming removed 7 bases from V and 5 bases from J, with 15 bases in between. This CDR3 is built from 13 residues. CDR3 bases: TGCAGCGCCCTTGCGAGAGGCGATCAGCCCCAGCATTTT. This translates into CSALARGDQPQHF.

V gene TRBV6-5 combines with J gene TRBJ1-4; 9 bases map to TRBD1. The CDR3 is 14 amino acids. With V trimmed by 5 bases and J by 3 bases, 1 base remained unmatched. Germline lookup yields CDR1 MNHEY and CDR2 SVGAGI. The chain's CDR3 is CASSRDRANEKLFF. The CDR3 DNA reads as TGTGCCAGCAGTCGGGACAGGGCTAATGAAAAACTGTTTTTT.

The CDR3 is CARGRGDYGYTF. The DNA for the CDR3 is TGTGCCAGGGGGAGGGGAGACTATGGCTACACCTTC. The chain has TRBV2 and TRBJ1-2; tentatively, D is TRBD1 (5 bases). Germline loops: CDR1 SNHLY, CDR2 FYNNEI. The V end was cut by 9 bases, the J end by 3 bases, with 11 bases between. This CDR3 region has 12 residues. Full variable domain (missing parts from reference TRBV2 and TRBJ1-2): EPEVTQTPSHQVTQMGQEVILRCVPISNHLYFYWYRQILGQKVEFLVSFYNNEISEKSEIFDDQFSVERPDGSNFTLKIRSTKLEDSAMYFCARGRGDYGYTFGSGTRLTVV.

V is TRBV28 and J is TRBJ1-1, with D possibly being TRBD1 (5 bases). V gave up 5 bases and J gave up 4 bases, with 14 bases separating them. Germline CDR1 and CDR2: MDHEN and SYDVKM. This CDR3 is built from 14 residues. The CDR3 region has the DNA TGTGCCAGCAGTCCCTGGTTCGGGGGCACTGAAGCTTTCTTT. The encoded protein is CASSPWFGGTEAFF. Looking up the rest from reference TRBV28 and TRBJ1-1 gives the full variable domain: DVKVTQSSRYLVKRTGEKVFLECVQDMDHENMFWYRQDPGLGLRLIYFSYDVKMKEKGDIPEGYSVSREKKERFSLILESASTNQTSMYLCASSPWFGGTEAFFGQGTRLTVV.

The rearrangement uses TRBV10-3 and TRBJ1-3; 8 bases fit TRBD1. Germline trimming cut 1 base from V and 4 bases from J; bases unmatched to any gene: 6. Germline V gene data show CDR1 as ENHRY and CDR2 as SYGVKD. There are 16 residues in the CDR3. The CDR3 bases are TGTGCCATCAGTGAGTTCCAGGGGGCGCAGGGAAACACCATATATTTT. Its protein is CAISEFQGAQGNTIYF.

The chain combines TRBV18 with TRBJ1-6; 7 bases are shared with TRBD1. The CDR3 has 15 residues. Germline V CDR1 and CDR2: KGHSH, LQKENI. Trimming removed 1 base from V and 7 bases from J; junction bases left unmatched: 4. The CDR3, as DNA: TGTGCCAGCTCACCACAGGGGGCGGGAAATTCACCCCTCCACTTT. Protein sequence: CASSPQGAGNSPLHF.

Of note for this clone: The sample has other DNA sequences that encode this CDR3 too. The chain recombines TRBV2 with TRBJ2-5; D is unclear. This CDR3 is built from 11 residues. V gave up 7 bases and J gave up 2 bases, with 5 bases separating them. Germline assignment: CDR1 SNHLY and CDR2 FYNNEI. DNA for the CDR3: TGTGCCAGCACCTTGCAAGAGACCCAGTACTTC. This codes for CASTLQETQYF.